This T cell receptor beta chain came from a study of blood T cell repertoires in COVID-19. For the study at large: T cells, B-cell-depleted T cells, or PBMCs supplied cDNA or gDNA.

Clones were sequenced by immunoSEQ multiplex PCR, and TCRdb holds only the in-frame ones, with some missing. The sample includes more than 80,000 clones, about 70% of them seen just once. The V gene's germline CDR1 is LGHNA and CDR2 YNFKEQ. The CDR3 loop spans 14 amino acids. V trimming: 0 bases; J trimming: 3 bases; junction bases outside the gene matches: 1. This TCR came from a woman in her fifties or sixties in a cohort sampled during active or convalescent COVID-19. The V and J genes are TRBV4-2 and TRBJ2-7, with 8 bases aligning to TRBD1. The sample taken for sequencing was peripheral blood. The CDR3 DNA follows: TGTGCCAGCAGCCAAGACGACAGGGGCTACGAGCAGTACTTC. Translation: CASSQDDRGYEQYF.